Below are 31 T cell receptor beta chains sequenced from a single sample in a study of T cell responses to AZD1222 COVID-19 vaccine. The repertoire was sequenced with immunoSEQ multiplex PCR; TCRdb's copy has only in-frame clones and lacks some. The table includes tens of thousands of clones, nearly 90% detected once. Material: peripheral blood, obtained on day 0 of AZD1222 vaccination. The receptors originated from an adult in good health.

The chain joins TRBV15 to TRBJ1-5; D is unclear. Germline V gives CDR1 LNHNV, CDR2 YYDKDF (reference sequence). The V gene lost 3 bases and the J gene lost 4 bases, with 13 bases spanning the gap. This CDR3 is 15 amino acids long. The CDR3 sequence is CATSRGIGPNQPQHF. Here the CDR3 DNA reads TGTGCCACCAGCAGGGGTATCGGGCCTAATCAGCCCCAGCATTTT. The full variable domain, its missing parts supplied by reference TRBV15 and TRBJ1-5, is DAMVIQNPRYQVTQFGKPVTLSCSQTLNHNVMYWYQQKSSQAPKLLFHYYDKDFNNEADTPDNFQSRRPNTSFCFLDIRSPGLGDTAMYLCATSRGIGPNQPQHFGDGTRLSIL.

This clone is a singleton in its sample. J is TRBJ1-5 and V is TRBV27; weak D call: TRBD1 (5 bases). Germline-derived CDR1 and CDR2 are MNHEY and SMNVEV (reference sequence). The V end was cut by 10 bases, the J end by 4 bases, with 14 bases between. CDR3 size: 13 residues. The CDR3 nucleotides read TGTGCCACCATGCGGGGGAGGAATCAGCCCCAGCATTTT. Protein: CATMRGRNQPQHF.

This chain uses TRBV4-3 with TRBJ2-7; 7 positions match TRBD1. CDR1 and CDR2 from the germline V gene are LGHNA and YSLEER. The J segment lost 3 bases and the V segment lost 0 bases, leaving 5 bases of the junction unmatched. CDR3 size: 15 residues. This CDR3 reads CASSQDRAGGYEQYF. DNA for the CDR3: TGCGCCAGCAGCCAAGACAGGGCAGGGGGCTACGAGCAGTACTTC.

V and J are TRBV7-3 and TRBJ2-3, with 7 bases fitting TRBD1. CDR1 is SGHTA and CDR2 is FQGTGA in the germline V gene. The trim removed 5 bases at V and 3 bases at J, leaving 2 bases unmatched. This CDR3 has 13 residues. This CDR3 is CASSAQGTDTQYF. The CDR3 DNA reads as TGTGCCAGCAGCGCACAGGGGACAGATACGCAGTATTTT.

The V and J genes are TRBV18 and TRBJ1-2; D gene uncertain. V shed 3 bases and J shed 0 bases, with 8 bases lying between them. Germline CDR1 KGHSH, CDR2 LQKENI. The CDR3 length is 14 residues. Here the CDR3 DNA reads TGTGCCAGCTCACCCGACACCTCTAACTATGGCTACACCTTC. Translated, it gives CASSPDTSNYGYTF.

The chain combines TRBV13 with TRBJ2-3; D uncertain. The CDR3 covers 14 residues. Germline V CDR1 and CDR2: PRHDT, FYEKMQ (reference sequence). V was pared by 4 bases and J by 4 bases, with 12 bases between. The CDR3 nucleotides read TGTGCCAGCAGCTCAGCCCCCAGACCAGATACGCAGTATTTT. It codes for CASSSAPRPDTQYF.

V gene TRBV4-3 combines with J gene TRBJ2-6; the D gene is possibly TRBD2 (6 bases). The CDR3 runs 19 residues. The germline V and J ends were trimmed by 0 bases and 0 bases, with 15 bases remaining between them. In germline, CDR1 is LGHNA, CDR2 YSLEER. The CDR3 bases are TGCGCCAGCAGCCAAGAAGATAATAGCGGAATCTCTGGGGCCAACGTCCTGACTTTC. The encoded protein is CASSQEDNSGISGANVLTF.

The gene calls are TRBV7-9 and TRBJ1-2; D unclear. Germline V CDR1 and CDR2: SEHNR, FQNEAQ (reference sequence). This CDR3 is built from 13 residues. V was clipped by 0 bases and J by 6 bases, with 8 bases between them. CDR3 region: CASSLAGTDGYTF. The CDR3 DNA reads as TGTGCCAGCAGCTTAGCCGGAACGGATGGCTACACCTTC.

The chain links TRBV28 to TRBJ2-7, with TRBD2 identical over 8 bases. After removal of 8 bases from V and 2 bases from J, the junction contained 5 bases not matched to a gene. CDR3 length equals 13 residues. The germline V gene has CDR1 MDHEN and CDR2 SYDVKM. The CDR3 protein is CASGQRGTYEQYF. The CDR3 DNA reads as TGTGCCAGCGGTCAGCGGGGGACCTACGAGCAGTACTTC.

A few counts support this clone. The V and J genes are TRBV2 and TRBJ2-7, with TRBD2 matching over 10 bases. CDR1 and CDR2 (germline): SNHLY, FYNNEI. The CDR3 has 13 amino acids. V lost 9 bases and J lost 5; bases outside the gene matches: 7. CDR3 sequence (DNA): TGTGCCAGGTCTAGCGGGAGAATCGACGAGCAGTACTTC. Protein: CARSSGRIDEQYF.

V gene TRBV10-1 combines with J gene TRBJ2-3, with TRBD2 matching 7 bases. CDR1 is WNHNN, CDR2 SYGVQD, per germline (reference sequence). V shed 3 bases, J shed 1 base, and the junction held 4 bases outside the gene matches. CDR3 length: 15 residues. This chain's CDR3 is CASSDTLAGTDTQYF. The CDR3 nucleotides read TGCGCCAGCAGTGATACCCTAGCGGGCACAGATACGCAGTATTTT.

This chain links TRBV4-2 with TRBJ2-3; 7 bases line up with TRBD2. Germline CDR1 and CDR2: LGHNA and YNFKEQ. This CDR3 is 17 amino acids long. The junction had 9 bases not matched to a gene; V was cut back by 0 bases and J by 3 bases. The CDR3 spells CASSQDQPSGSTDTQYF. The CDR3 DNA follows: TGTGCCAGCAGCCAAGATCAACCTAGCGGATCAACAGATACGCAGTATTTT.

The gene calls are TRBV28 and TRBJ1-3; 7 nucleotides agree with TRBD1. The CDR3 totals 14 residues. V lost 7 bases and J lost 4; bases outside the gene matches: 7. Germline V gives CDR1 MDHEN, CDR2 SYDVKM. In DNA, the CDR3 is TGTGCCAGCACCCAGGGGGGGGAAGGAAACACCATATATTTT. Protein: CASTQGGEGNTIYF.

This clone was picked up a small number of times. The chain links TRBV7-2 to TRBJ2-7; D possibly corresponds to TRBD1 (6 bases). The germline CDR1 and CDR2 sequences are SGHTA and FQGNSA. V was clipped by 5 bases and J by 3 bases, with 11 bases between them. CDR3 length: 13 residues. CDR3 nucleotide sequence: TGTGCCAGCAGCGCCGTCAGGGGCTACGAGCAGTACTTC. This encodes CASSAVRGYEQYF.

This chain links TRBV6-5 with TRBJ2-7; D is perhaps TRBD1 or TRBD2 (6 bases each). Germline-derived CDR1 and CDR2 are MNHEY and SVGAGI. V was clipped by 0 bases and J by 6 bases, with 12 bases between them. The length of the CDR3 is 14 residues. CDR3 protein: CASSYSRGAVEQYF. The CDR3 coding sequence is TGTGCCAGCAGTTACTCGAGGGGGGCGGTCGAGCAGTACTTC.

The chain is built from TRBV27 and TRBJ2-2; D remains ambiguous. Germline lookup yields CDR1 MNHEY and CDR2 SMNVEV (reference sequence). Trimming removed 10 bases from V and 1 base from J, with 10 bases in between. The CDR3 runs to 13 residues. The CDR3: CATFRRNTGELFF. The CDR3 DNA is TGTGCCACCTTCCGGAGGAACACCGGGGAGCTGTTTTTT.

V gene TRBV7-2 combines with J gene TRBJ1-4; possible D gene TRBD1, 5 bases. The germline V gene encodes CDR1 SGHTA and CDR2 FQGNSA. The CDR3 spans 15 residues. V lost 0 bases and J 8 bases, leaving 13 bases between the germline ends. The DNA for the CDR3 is TGTGCCAGCAGCTTAGCAGGGGCAAAAGGAGAAAAACTGTTTTTT. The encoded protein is CASSLAGAKGEKLFF.

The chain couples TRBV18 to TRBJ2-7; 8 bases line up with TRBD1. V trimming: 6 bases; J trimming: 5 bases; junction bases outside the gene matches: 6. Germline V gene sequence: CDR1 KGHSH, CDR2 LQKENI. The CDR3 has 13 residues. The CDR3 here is CASSRDRINEQYF. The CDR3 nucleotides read TGTGCCAGCTCCCGGGACAGGATCAACGAGCAGTACTTC.

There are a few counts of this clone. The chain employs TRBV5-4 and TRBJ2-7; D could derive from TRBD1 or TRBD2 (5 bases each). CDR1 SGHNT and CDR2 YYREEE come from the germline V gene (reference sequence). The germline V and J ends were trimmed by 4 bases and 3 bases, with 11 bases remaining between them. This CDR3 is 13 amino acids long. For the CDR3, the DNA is TGTGCCAGCAGCCCGGGACCGGACTACGAGCAGTACTTC. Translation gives CASSPGPDYEQYF.

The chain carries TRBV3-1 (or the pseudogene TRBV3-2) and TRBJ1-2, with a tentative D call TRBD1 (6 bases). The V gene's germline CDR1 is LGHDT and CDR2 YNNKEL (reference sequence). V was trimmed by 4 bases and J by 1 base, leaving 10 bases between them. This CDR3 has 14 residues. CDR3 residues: CASSPRDINYGYTF. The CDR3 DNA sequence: TGTGCCAGCAGCCCGAGGGACATTAACTATGGCTACACCTTC.

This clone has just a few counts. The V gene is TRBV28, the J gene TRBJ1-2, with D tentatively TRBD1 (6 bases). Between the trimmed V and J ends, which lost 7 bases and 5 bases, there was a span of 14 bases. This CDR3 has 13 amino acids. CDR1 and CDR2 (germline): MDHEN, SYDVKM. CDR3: CASTPGGAYGYTF. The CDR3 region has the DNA TGTGCCAGCACCCCTGGGGGGGCTTATGGCTACACCTTC.

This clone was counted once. The CDR3 nucleotides read TGTGCCAGCAGTTCCCTCGACAGTAACACTGAAGCTTTCTTT. This translates into CASSSLDSNTEAFF. V is TRBV6-5 and J is TRBJ1-1; tentative D call: TRBD1 (5 bases). The germline V and J ends were trimmed by 4 bases and 2 bases, with 11 bases remaining between them. CDR1 is MNHEY, CDR2 SVGAGI, per germline. CDR3 size: 14 residues.

The CDR3 region is CASSLTSTGAYGYTF. The CDR3 region has the DNA TGTGCCAGCAGCTTAACGTCCACAGGGGCCTATGGCTACACCTTC. The chain couples TRBV7-3 to TRBJ1-2, with 7 bases fitting TRBD1. V lost 0 bases and J lost 4; bases outside the gene matches: 5. CDR3 size: 15 residues. CDR1 is SGHTA and CDR2 is FQGTGA in the germline V gene. The full variable domain, rest sourced from reference TRBV7-3 and TRBJ1-2, is GAGVSQTPSNKVTEKGKYVELRCDPISGHTALYWYRQSLGQGPEFLIYFQGTGAADDSGLPNDRFFAVRPEGSVSTLKIQRTERGDSAVYLCASSLTSTGAYGYTFGSGTRLTVV.

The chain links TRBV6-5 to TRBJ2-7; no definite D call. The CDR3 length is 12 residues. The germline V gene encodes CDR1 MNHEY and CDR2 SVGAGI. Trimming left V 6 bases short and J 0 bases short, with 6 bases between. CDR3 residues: CASRGYSYEQYF. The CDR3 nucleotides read TGTGCCAGCAGAGGCTACTCCTACGAGCAGTACTTC.

The CDR3 DNA reads as TGTGCCAGCAGCGTCCTGGGACAGTCCCAAGAGACCCAGTACTTC. Its translation is CASSVLGQSQETQYF. J is TRBJ2-5 and V is TRBV9, with 7 bases that match TRBD1. The CDR3 spans 15 residues. V trimming: 2 bases; J trimming: 1 base; junction bases outside the gene matches: 5. The germline V gene has CDR1 SGDLS and CDR2 YYNGEE. Filled out from reference TRBV9 and TRBJ2-5, the complete variable domain reads DSGVTQTPKHLITATGQRVTLRCSPRSGDLSVYWYQQSLDQGLQFLIQYYNGEERAKGNILERFSAQQFPDLHSELNLSSLELGDSALYFCASSVLGQSQETQYFGPGTRLLVL.

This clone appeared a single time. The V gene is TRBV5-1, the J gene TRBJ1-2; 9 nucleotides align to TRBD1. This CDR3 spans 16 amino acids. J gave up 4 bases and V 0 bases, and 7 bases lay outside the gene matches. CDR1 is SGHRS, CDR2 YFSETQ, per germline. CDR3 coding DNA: TGCGCCAGCAGCTTGGCCTATACAGGGGGCGCCTATGGCTACACCTTC. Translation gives CASSLAYTGGAYGYTF.

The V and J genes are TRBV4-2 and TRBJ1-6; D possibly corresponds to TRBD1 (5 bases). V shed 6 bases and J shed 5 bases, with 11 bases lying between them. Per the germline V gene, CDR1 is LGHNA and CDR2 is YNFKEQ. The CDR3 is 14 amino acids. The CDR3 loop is CASRTGRDNSPLHF. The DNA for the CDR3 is TGTGCCAGCAGGACGGGACGGGATAATTCACCCCTCCACTTT.

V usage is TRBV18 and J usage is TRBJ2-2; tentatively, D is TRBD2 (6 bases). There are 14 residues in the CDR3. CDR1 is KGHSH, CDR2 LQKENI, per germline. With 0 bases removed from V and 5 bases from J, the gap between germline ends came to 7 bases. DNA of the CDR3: TGTGCCAGCTCACCACCGCGGGGTACCGGGGAGCTGTTTTTT. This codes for CASSPPRGTGELFF.

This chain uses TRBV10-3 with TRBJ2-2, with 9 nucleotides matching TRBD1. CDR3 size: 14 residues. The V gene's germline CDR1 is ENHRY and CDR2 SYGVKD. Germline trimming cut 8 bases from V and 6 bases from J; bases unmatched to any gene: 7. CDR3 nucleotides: TGTGCCATCCCTAGGACAGGGGAGGCCGGGGAGCTGTTTTTT. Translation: CAIPRTGEAGELFF.

DNA of the CDR3: TGTGCCAGCAGCGTATCTCTCGCGGGAGGGCCGAACACCGGGGAGCTGTTTTTT. Translation gives CASSVSLAGGPNTGELFF. V usage is TRBV9 and J usage is TRBJ2-2; TRBD2 matches 9 bases. Germline V gene data show CDR1 as SGDLS and CDR2 as YYNGEE. The ends lost 1 base at V and 0 bases at J; junction bases unmatched: 7. The CDR3 contains 18 residues.

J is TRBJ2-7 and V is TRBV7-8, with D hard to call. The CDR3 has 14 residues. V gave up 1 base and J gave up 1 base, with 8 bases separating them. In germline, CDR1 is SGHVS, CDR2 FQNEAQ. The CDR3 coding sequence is TGTGCCAGCAGCTTAGAACACAGTTCCTACGAGCAGTACTTC. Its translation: CASSLEHSSYEQYF.